This T cell receptor (beta chain) was obtained from a study of blood T cell repertoires in COVID-19. Looking at the study overall: COVID-19 samples collected from the United States, Italy and Spain covered acute and convalescent phases. Sources were T cells, B-cell-depleted T cells, or PBMCs; the material itself was cDNA or gDNA.

Per the original methods: The authors estimated nucleated cell counts from reference gene primer amplification. Sequencing was performed with immunoSEQ multiplex PCR; in TCRdb, only in-frame clones are kept and a portion is missing. V and J calls and clone size are copied from that table; D and trimming were computed from the DNA. The table includes 74,000 or so clones, approximately 92% detected once. Germline lookup yields CDR1 MDHEN and CDR2 SYDVKM. CDR3 size: 14 residues. V was clipped by 5 bases and J by 0 bases, with 9 bases between them. Material for sequencing was peripheral blood. The V and J genes are TRBV28 and TRBJ2-3; a possible D gene is TRBD1 (6 bases). The TCR originated in a man aged 45-65 years with acute or convalescent COVID-19. The CDR3 protein is CASSQGPSTDTQYF. The CDR3 bases are TGTGCCAGCAGTCAGGGGCCTAGCACAGATACGCAGTATTTT.